This T cell receptor (beta chain) emerged from a study of T cell clonotyping in hematopoietic cell transplantation. The CDR3 totals 16 residues. J gave up 2 bases and V 5 bases, and 8 bases lay outside the gene matches. The germline gives CDR1 SGHTS, CDR2 YDEGEE. This table comes from immunoSEQ multiplex PCR, and its TCRdb copy is limited to in-frame clones, with some not included. The data contain approximately 11,000 clones, roughly 87% of them singletons. The time point denotes: recipient sample about 28 days before transplant, after cytoreduction. V usage is TRBV5-8 and J usage is TRBJ2-5, with 11 bases that match TRBD2. The sequencing used peripheral blood mononuclear cells, collected before stem cell transplant. This receptor was taken from a woman aged 45-65 years with chronic myeloid leukemia. Some clones in this sample may be carry-over from other donors' samples. In DNA form, the CDR3 reads TGTGCCAGCAGTCAGGGGACTAGCGGTGCTCAAGAGACCCAGTACTTC. Protein product: CASSQGTSGAQETQYF.